Shown below are 6 T cell receptor beta chains from a single sample sequenced in a study of shared clonotypes between healthy human individuals. Here immunoSEQ multiplex PCR was the method, and the copy in TCRdb shows in-frame clones only, minus some. The sample holds around 700,000 clones, 74% seen once. Sequencing was carried out using memory CD4+ T cells sorted from blood. Noted subset: CD45RA-negative fraction. These receptors came from a woman aged 30 to 39 in good health.

This chain uses TRBV5-1 with TRBJ2-7; D ambiguous. This CDR3 region has 15 residues. The germline V gene has CDR1 SGHRS and CDR2 YFSETQ. The V gene lost 2 bases and the J gene lost 4 bases, with 16 bases spanning the gap. CDR3 in amino acids: CASSFGEVERYEQYF. The CDR3 DNA is TGCGCCAGCAGCTTTGGGGAAGTGGAGAGGTACGAGCAGTACTTC.

The chain has TRBV5-1 and TRBJ1-1; 12 bases are a match to TRBD1. The CDR3 covers 17 residues. J was trimmed by 1 base and V by 4 bases; bases with no gene match: 8. The germline V gene has CDR1 SGHRS and CDR2 YFSETQ. In nucleotides, the CDR3 is TGCGCCAGCAGCCCCGGAGGGACAGGGGGCTCGAACACTGAAGCTTTCTTT. Encoded protein: CASSPGGTGGSNTEAFF.

The chain is built from TRBV2 and TRBJ1-4; D call uncertain. Germline-derived CDR1 and CDR2 are SNHLY and FYNNEI. The CDR3 is made up of 17 amino acids. Trimming cost V 2 bases and J 0 bases, with 13 bases left between them. DNA of the CDR3: TGTGCCAGCAGTGAATCCCTTCAGCACTCAACTAATGAAAAACTGTTTTTT. The encoded protein is CASSESLQHSTNEKLFF.

The rearrangement links TRBV2 to TRBJ1-5; 8 bases match TRBD1. Trimming cost V 6 bases and J 3 bases; bases outside gene matches: 10. Germline V gene sequence: CDR1 SNHLY, CDR2 FYNNEI. The CDR3 covers 16 residues. Here the CDR3 reads CASSENGQGNNQPQHF. In DNA form, the CDR3 reads TGTGCCAGCAGCGAGAACGGACAGGGCAACAATCAGCCCCAGCATTTT.

The rearrangement joins TRBV4-2 to TRBJ2-7, with 9 positions matching TRBD2. The junction had 11 bases not matched to a gene; V was cut back by 0 bases and J by 2 bases. Per the germline V gene, CDR1 is LGHNA and CDR2 is YNFKEQ. The CDR3 covers 18 residues. CDR3 loop: CASSQEGGQREVTYEQYF. The CDR3 bases are TGTGCCAGCAGCCAAGAAGGGGGACAGCGGGAGGTGACCTACGAGCAGTACTTC.

The chain employs TRBV28 and TRBJ2-7, with 10 bases matching TRBD2. Germline V lookup: CDR1 MDHEN, CDR2 SYDVKM. The V and J ends lost 3 bases and 3 bases, in that order; junction bases with no gene match: 17. The CDR3 has 19 amino acids. Here the CDR3 DNA reads TGTGCCAGCAGTTTTCCGCGAAGGCTAGCGGGAGCCGAAGACTACGAGCAGTACTTC. Protein: CASSFPRRLAGAEDYEQYF. The entire variable domain, with the rest obtained from reference TRBV28 and TRBJ2-7, is as follows: DVKVTQSSRYLVKRTGEKVFLECVQDMDHENMFWYRQDPGLGLRLIYFSYDVKMKEKGDIPEGYSVSREKKERFSLILESASTNQTSMYLCASSFPRRLAGAEDYEQYFGPGTRLTVT.